The subject of this entry is one T cell receptor (beta chain). Its antigen remains unknown. The CDR3 has 14 residues. Germline CDR1 is SGHRS and CDR2 is YFSETQ. The V end lost 0 bases, the J end lost 1 base, and 8 bases lay between the germline ends. The sample is drawn from a study of human T cells and chemical hapten exposure. General study findings and limits: Alopecia was present in the donors, so their immune response may differ from healthy people's.

Time point of the sample: pre-sensitization, week 0. Stated treatment: therapeutic diphenylcyclopropenone sensitization with weekly scalp DPC. Within the library, unique molecular identifiers were attached to each individual cDNA molecule. MiXCR, applied by TCRdb to the RACE reads, yields one record per CDR3 protein. Of approximately 100,000 distinct CDR3 sequences listed, approximately 12% are singletons. This clonotype was sampled from a woman between 50 and 59 years old with alopecia areata. Some clones in this sample may be carry-over from other donors' samples. Sequences were derived from whole blood, sampled in connection with sensitization to the hapten diphenylcyclopropenone (DPC). The chain has TRBV5-1 and TRBJ2-7; D not resolved. CDR3: CASSLAGHSYEQYF. CDR3 DNA sequence: TGCGCCAGCAGCTTGGCAGGTCATTCCTACGAGCAGTACTTC.